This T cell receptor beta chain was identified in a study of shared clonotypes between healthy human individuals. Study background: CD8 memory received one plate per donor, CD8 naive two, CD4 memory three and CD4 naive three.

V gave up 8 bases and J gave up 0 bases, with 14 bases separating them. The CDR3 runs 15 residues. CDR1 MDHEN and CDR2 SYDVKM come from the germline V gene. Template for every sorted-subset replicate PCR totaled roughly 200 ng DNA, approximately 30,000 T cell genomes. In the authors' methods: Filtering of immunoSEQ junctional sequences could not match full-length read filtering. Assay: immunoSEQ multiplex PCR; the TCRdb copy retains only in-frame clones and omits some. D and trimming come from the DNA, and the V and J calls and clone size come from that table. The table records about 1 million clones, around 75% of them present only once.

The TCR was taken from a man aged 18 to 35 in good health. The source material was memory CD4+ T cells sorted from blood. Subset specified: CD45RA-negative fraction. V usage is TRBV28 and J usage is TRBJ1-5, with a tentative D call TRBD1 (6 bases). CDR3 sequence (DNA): TGTGCCAGCGGTAATACAGGGTCTAGCAATCAGCCCCAGCATTTT. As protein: CASGNTGSSNQPQHF.